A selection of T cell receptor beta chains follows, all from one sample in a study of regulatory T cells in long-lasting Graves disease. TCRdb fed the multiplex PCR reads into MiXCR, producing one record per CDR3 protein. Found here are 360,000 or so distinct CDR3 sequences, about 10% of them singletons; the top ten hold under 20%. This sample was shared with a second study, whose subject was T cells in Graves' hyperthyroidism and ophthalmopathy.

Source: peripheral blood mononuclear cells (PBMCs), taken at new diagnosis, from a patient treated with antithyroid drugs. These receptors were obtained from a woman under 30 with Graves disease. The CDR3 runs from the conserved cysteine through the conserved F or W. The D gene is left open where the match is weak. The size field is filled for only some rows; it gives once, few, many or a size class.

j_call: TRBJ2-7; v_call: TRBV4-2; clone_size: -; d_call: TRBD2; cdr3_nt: TGTGCCAGCAGCCAATCTACCGGGGGGGGCATCCAGAGCTCCTACGAGCAGTACTTC; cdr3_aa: CASSQSTGGGIQSSYEQYF
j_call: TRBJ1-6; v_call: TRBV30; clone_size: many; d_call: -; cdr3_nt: TGTGCCTGGACCCATCCCGGGACGCCCAATTCACCCCTCCACTTT; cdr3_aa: CAWTHPGTPNSPLHF
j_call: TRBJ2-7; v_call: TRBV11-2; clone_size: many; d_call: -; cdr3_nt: TGTGCCAGCAGCTTAGTCGCTCCTCTCTACGAGCAGTACTTC; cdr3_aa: CASSLVAPLYEQYF
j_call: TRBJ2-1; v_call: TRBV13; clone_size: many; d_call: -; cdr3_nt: TGTGCCAGCAGCGGCCCCGGGGATGAGCAGTTCTTC; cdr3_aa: CASSGPGDEQFF
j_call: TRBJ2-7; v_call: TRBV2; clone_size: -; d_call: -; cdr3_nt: TGTGCCAGCAGGAGGGACGCGACCTACGAGCAGTACTTC; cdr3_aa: CASRRDATYEQYF
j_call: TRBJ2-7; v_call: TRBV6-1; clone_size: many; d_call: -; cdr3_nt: TGTGCCAGCACCGGACGGGGCCAATACGAGCAGTACTTC; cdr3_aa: CASTGRGQYEQYF
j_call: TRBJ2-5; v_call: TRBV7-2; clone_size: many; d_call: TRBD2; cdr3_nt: TGTGCCAGCAGCTCCGATAGCGGGGCCCAAGAGACCCAGTACTTC; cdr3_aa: CASSSDSGAQETQYF
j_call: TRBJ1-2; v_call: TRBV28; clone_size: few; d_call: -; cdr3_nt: TGTGCCAGCAGCCAACAGGGCCCGGGCTATGGCTACACCTTC; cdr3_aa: CASSQQGPGYGYTF
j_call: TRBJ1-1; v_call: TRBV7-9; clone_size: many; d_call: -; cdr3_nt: TGTGCCAGCAGCTCAACGGACACTAACACTGAAGCTTTCTTT; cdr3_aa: CASSSTDTNTEAFF
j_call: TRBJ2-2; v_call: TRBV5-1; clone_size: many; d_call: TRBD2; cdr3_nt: TGCGCCAGCAGCTTGACAGGACTAGACGGGACCGGGGAGCTGTTTTTT; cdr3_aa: CASSLTGLDGTGELFF
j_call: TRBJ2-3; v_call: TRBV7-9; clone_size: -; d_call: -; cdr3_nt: TGCGCCAGCAGCCAAATAGGGGTTGGGGGGGGGGCTTCGGCAGATACGCAGTATTTT; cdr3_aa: CASSQIGVGGGASADTQYF
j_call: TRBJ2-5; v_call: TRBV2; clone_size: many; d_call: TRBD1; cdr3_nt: TGTGCCAGCAGGTACCGGACAGGGCAAGAGACCCAGTACTTC; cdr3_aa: CASRYRTGQETQYF
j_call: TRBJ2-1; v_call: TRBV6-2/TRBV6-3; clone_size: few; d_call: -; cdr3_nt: TGTGCCAGCAGTTACCCGTTCGGTGAGCAGTTCTTC; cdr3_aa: CASSYPFGEQFF
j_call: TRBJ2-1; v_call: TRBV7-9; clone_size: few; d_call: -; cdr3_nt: TGTGCCAGCAGCTTAGCGCGGGAGCAGTTCTTC; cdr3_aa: CASSLAREQFF